This T cell receptor (beta chain) comes out of a study of beta chain features in type 1 diabetes (dated by TCRdb to the late 2010s). As for the study more broadly: Mean age, gender distribution, total cell number and subset yield were not different between patients and healthy donors. A total of about 110,000,000 sorted cells were examined across all samples, and a strong correlation was observed between cell number per subset and RNA yield. In the study, TCRB repertoires of sorted circulating CD4+ T cell subsets from recently diagnosed type 1 diabetes patients were compared with those of matched healthy donors. Regulatory and stem cell-like memory subsets were isolated from only 8 patients and about 8 healthy donors, whereas naive and central memory subsets came from all 30 or so donors. Results and caveats for the whole study, not just this receptor: Sequencing cDNA rather than genomic DNA could over-represent highly expressing activated cells, although activation and CD3 levels did not differ between groups. Type 1 diabetes patients showed a moderate but significant shortening of TCRB CDR3 length in all four CD4+ subsets. Naive, central memory and regulatory TCRB repertoires appeared to be more similar among patients than among healthy donors. At VDJ recombination sites, patients with type 1 diabetes made fewer insertions and deleted more nucleotides, a pattern implying thymic rearrangement abnormalities. Only small numbers of individuals were included in the HLA sub-analyses, which left unresolved whether HLA type had any influence on TCRB rearrangement. Shorter templates might be favored by PCR, yet because patient and control samples were amplified and corrected together, any such skew would affect both groups equally.

The entire isolated RNA was reverse transcribed using the High Capacity cDNA Reverse Transcription Kit, and thus expressed TCRB transcripts were sequenced. Deep immunoSEQ sequencing was performed on naive, central memory and regulatory T cell samples, with an average of about 4 million total reads per sample. Sorted cells were lysed in RLT buffer and RNA was extracted with DNase-treated RNeasy Micro or Mini kits, depending on cell number. To prevent cross-contamination, each cell subset was processed individually, whereas patient and healthy donor samples were processed jointly. The immunoSEQ multiplex PCR was used to amplify TCRB sequences from cDNA, generating 87-bp fragments that spanned the CDR3 region. Sequencing of the amplicons was done on the Illumina HiSeq platform. As for how the authors treated the data: Synthetic template baselines were used to correct PCR bias computationally, reads within Hamming distance 2 were collapsed, and singletons that could not be merged were discarded. By aligning reads against IMGT, V, D and J genes, CDR3 length, and insertions or deletions at six rearrangement sites were assigned. Within each subset, clonotype counts were normalized to sorted cell number, and only after that were true diversity and Gini coefficients computed with the tcR R package. The overlap coefficient, calculated on TCRB nucleotide sequences, was used to quantify repertoire sharing. The table comes from immuneACCESS by way of TCRdb, which keeps in-frame sequences with V and J called. Part of the clones is missing from these tables; in studies checked, under half for an unresolved V gene and the rest for unknown reasons. The DNA gave D and trimming, while V, J and clone size come from that table. This sample holds fewer than 150,000 clones; 6.9% were observed only once. The top ten clonotypes cover roughly 1.4% of the sample.

The CDR3 numbers 13 residues from cysteine through phenylalanine. Only the CDR3 DNA is retained, 39 bases long and in frame from the first base. CDR1 and CDR2 are drawn from the germline V gene (reference sequence): LNHDA, SQIVND. V is cut back by 10 bases and J by 0 bases, with 3 bases in the junction unmatched. Each donor gave one peripheral blood draw, roughly 0.12 L on average, collected into heparinised tubes. Using a panel that included CD45RO, CCR7, CD25, CD127, CD95 and CD27, naive, central memory, regulatory and stem cell-like memory CD4+ T cells were sorted on a BD FACSAria II. A purity above 95% was achieved for all sorted populations. Right away, PBMCs were isolated by Lymphoprep density gradient centrifugation and were stained directly, with no culture step. So that batch effects would be minimized, each experiment stained and sorted samples in pairs, pairing one healthy donor with one patient.

About this clone: This clone's antigen is unknown. No base quality information exists; no much larger clone differs at one position.

Sequenced sample: central memory CD4+ T cells from blood. Recombination joined TRBV19 with TRBJ1-1, with TRBD1 matching 9 junction bases. This TCR was recovered from a young woman in good health. For the CDR3, the sequence is CATRDRVNTEAFF. The DNA is as follows: TGTGCCACCCGGGACAGGGTGAACACTGAAGCTTTCTTT.